A single sample is the source of the 22 T cell receptor beta chains below, sequenced in a study of T-cell reconstitution after alpha-beta-depleted transplantation in children. TCRbeta library preparation incorporated unique molecular identifiers. TCRdb processed the PCR reads anew with MiXCR; each CDR3 protein has one entry. The data hold 420,000 or so distinct CDR3 sequences, with roughly 11% observed a single time. The sequences come from PBMCs from the stem cell graft donor, collected from the stem cell graft. These receptors originate from a human donor who donated a stem cell graft to a child with acute myeloid leukemia.

This clonotype was counted many times. V is TRBV20-1 and J is TRBJ1-4; D remains ambiguous. Trimming shortened V by 3 bases and J by 4 bases, and 12 bases separated the two germline ends. This CDR3 is built from 14 residues. The germline CDR1 and CDR2 sequences are DFQATT and SNEGSKA (reference sequence). CDR3 DNA sequence: TGCAGTGCTAGTGCCGAGGCCAGTAATGAAAAACTGTTTTTT. Amino acid sequence: CSASAEASNEKLFF.

The chain carries TRBV27 and TRBJ2-3, with 12 nucleotides matching TRBD2. The CDR3 runs 16 residues. Germline assignment: CDR1 MNHEY and CDR2 SMNVEV (reference sequence). The V and J ends lost 5 bases and 6 bases, in that order; junction bases with no gene match: 9. CDR3 sequence reads: CASSILAGGPLDTQYF. The CDR3 DNA reads as TGTGCCAGCAGTATACTAGCGGGGGGCCCCTTGGATACGCAGTATTTT.

This clonotype was seen a handful of times. In nucleotides, the CDR3 is TGTGCCAGCAGCCGGAGATGGGACCCAACGACCGGGGAGCTGTTTTTT. Protein product: CASSRRWDPTTGELFF. The chain carries TRBV5-5 and TRBJ2-2; D might be TRBD1 or TRBD2, each matching 5 bases. Trimming took off 4 bases at V and 5 bases at J, with 18 bases between the two ends. In germline, CDR1 is SGHKS, CDR2 YYEKEE (reference sequence). CDR3 length: 16 residues. Full variable domain (missing parts from reference TRBV5-5 and TRBJ2-2): DAGVTQSPTHLIKTRGQQVTLRCSPISGHKSVSWYQQVLGQGPQFIFQYYEKEERGRGNFPDRFSARQFPNYSSELNVNALLLGDSALYLCASSRRWDPTTGELFFGEGSRLTVL.

This clonotype was counted ten times or more. This rearrangement joins TRBV5-1 to TRBJ1-1; 9 bases align to TRBD1. V lost 4 bases, J lost 8 bases, and 6 bases stayed unmatched. This CDR3 is 13 amino acids long. Germline V gives CDR1 SGHRS, CDR2 YFSETQ. The CDR3 sequence: CASSPGDREEAFF. The CDR3 DNA is TGCGCCAGCAGCCCCGGGGACAGGGAAGAAGCTTTCTTT.

This chain connects TRBV4-3 to TRBJ1-5; D perhaps matches TRBD1 (5 bases). Germline values: CDR1 LGHNA, CDR2 YSLEER. This CDR3 is built from 14 residues. V dropped 2 bases and J dropped 9 bases, with 14 bases sitting between them. CDR3 residues: CASSQSGGEGPQHF. CDR3 DNA: TGCGCCAGCAGCCAATCGGGGGGGGAGGGGCCCCAGCATTTT.

The table lists this clonotype with many counts. This sequence joins TRBV12-3 or TRBV12-4 and TRBJ2-3; 8 bases match TRBD1. V was clipped by 2 bases and J by 3 bases; unmatched bases: 7. CDR3 length: 16 amino acids. The CDR3 bases are TGTGCCAGCAGTTTAAGGCCCAGACAGGGGACAGATACGCAGTATTTT. It is translated as CASSLRPRQGTDTQYF.

This clonotype was counted between two and nine times. This chain joins TRBV12-3 or TRBV12-4 and TRBJ2-2; no definite D call. CDR3 length equals 16 residues. V gave up 3 bases and J gave up 0 bases, with 11 bases separating them. CDR3 nucleotides: TGTGCCAGCAGTTTGAGACAAGCTACGAACACCGGGGAGCTGTTTTTT. It yields the protein CASSLRQATNTGELFF.

This clonotype was counted only a few times. The V gene is TRBV7-2, the J gene TRBJ2-7; the match to TRBD2 covers 13 bases. The length of the CDR3 is 16 residues. Germline assignment: CDR1 SGHTA and CDR2 FQGNSA. J was trimmed by 7 bases and V by 3 bases; bases with no gene match: 9. CDR3 nucleotides: TGTGCCAGCAGCTTCAGGGGACTAGCGGGGTCCGGGGAGCAGTACTTC. As protein: CASSFRGLAGSGEQYF.

There are many counts of this clonotype. The J gene is TRBJ2-7, the V gene TRBV20-1; D not certain. V lost 5 bases and J lost 6, with 20 bases in between. Germline V gene lookup returns CDR1 DFQATT and CDR2 SNEGSKA (reference sequence). This CDR3 has 14 amino acids. The CDR3: CSADGPFLGGEQYV. The CDR3 DNA follows: TGCAGTGCTGACGGCCCTTTCCTCGGTGGCGAGCAGTACGTC.

This chain joins TRBV7-2 and TRBJ1-1; D gene uncertain. The CDR3 consists of 14 residues. V was shortened by 6 bases and J by 1 base, with 12 bases between the two germline ends. Germline V CDR1 and CDR2: SGHTA, FQGNSA. The DNA of the CDR3 is TGTGCCAGCAGTTGGGGAGTTTGGAACACTGAAGCTTTCTTT. Translation gives CASSWGVWNTEAFF.

The chain couples TRBV11-2 to TRBJ2-3, with 13 bases identical to TRBD2. V was pared by 5 bases and J by 4 bases, with 15 bases of the junction left unmatched. CDR3 length: 19 residues. Germline values: CDR1 SGHAT, CDR2 FQNNGV. CDR3 amino acids: CASSGRGTSGVLLADTQYF. In nucleotides, the CDR3 is TGTGCCAGCAGCGGGCGGGGGACTAGCGGGGTCCTATTGGCAGATACGCAGTATTTT.

The J gene is TRBJ2-7, the V gene TRBV27; D possibly corresponds to TRBD2 (5 bases). The CDR3 runs 15 residues. Trimming took 4 bases from V and 0 from J, leaving 13 bases between them. Germline V gene lookup returns CDR1 MNHEY and CDR2 SMNVEV (reference sequence). The CDR3 DNA follows: TGTGCCAGCAGTTCTCAGGAGGAAAGCTCCTACGAGCAGTACTTC. This codes for CASSSQEESSYEQYF.

This chain uses TRBV5-1 with TRBJ1-2; D gene unclear. Deletions cut 4 bases from V and 3 bases from J, with 13 bases between. Germline loops: CDR1 SGHRS, CDR2 YFSETQ. The length of the CDR3 is 14 residues. CDR3 sequence reads: CASSEEGRHYGYTF. The DNA of the CDR3 is TGCGCCAGCAGCGAGGAGGGCCGACACTATGGCTACACCTTC.

V usage is TRBV12-3 or TRBV12-4 and J usage is TRBJ2-3, with 9 bases aligning to TRBD2. The CDR3 totals 15 residues. V lost 5 bases to trimming and J lost 5 bases; unmatched junction nucleotides: 8. The CDR3 region is CASSRGGAYEDTQYF. DNA for the CDR3: TGTGCCAGCAGTCGCGGGGGGGCCTATGAAGATACGCAGTATTTT.

This clonotype has ten or more counts. The chain couples TRBV12-3 or TRBV12-4 to TRBJ2-2, with a possible D match to TRBD2 (6 bases). The CDR3 has 14 amino acids. Trimming pared 6 bases from V and 2 bases from J, leaving 10 bases between. CDR3 in amino acids: CASRGLSNTGELFF. Here the CDR3 DNA reads TGTGCCAGCAGGGGACTTTCTAACACCGGGGAGCTGTTTTTT.

The chain uses TRBV20-1 and TRBJ2-2, with 12 positions matching TRBD2. V was clipped by 5 bases and J by 4 bases; unmatched bases: 5. CDR3 length: 15 amino acids. The germline V gene encodes CDR1 DFQATT and CDR2 SNEGSKA (reference sequence). The CDR3 here is CSAETSGSLTGELFF. For the CDR3, the DNA is TGCAGTGCTGAGACTAGCGGGAGTCTCACCGGGGAGCTGTTTTTT.

This clonotype appeared many times. This rearrangement joins TRBV12-3 or TRBV12-4 to TRBJ1-4, with D hard to call. The CDR3 totals 13 residues. V was shortened by 0 bases and J by 8 bases, with 7 bases between the two germline ends. CDR3 protein: CASSLATEEKLFF. The CDR3 DNA follows: TGTGCCAGCAGTTTAGCTACAGAGGAAAAACTGTTTTTT.

This clonotype was seen a few times. The gene calls are TRBV20-1 and TRBJ1-2; TRBD1 might be the D (6 bases). The CDR3 extends over 11 amino acids. Trimming pared 1 base from V and 8 bases from J, leaving 8 bases between. The germline gives CDR1 DFQATT, CDR2 SNEGSKA (reference sequence). The CDR3 protein is CSARGGAGYTF. For the CDR3, the DNA is TGCAGTGCTAGAGGGGGGGCCGGCTACACCTTC.

The chain combines TRBV10-2 with TRBJ2-7; 9 bases map to TRBD2. The CDR3 covers 15 residues. Germline CDR1 WSHSY, CDR2 SAAADI. J gave up 0 bases and V 5 bases, and 5 bases lay outside the gene matches. The CDR3 region is CASSPSGVASYEQYV. The CDR3 region has the DNA TGCGCCAGCAGTCCTAGCGGGGTGGCCTCCTACGAGCAGTACGTC.

The chain links TRBV12-3 or TRBV12-4 to TRBJ1-4; D remains ambiguous. The V and J ends lost 8 bases and 4 bases respectively, with 17 bases between them. The CDR3 length is 15 residues. The CDR3 loop reads CASGEEGSGNEKLFF. The CDR3 region has the DNA TGTGCCAGCGGTGAGGAGGGATCGGGTAATGAAAAACTGTTTTTT.

The rearrangement links TRBV7-8 to TRBJ2-7, with D possibly being TRBD2 (6 bases). CDR1 and CDR2 from the germline V gene are SGHVS and FQNEAQ. V was shortened by 5 bases and J by 5 bases, with 10 bases between the two germline ends. The CDR3 runs 12 residues. The CDR3 bases are TGTGCCAGCAGCAGCGGAGGGGACGAGCAGTACGTC. As protein: CASSSGGDEQYV.

This clonotype was observed a handful of times. This chain links TRBV9 with TRBJ2-2; TRBD2 agrees at 7 bases. The CDR3 has 15 residues. V trimming: 0 bases; J trimming: 6 bases; junction bases outside the gene matches: 5. Per the germline V gene, CDR1 is SGDLS and CDR2 is YYNGEE. The CDR3 coding sequence is TGTGCCAGCAGCGTAGTGGCGAGCGGGGCCGGGGAGCTGTTTTTT. Amino acids: CASSVVASGAGELFF.